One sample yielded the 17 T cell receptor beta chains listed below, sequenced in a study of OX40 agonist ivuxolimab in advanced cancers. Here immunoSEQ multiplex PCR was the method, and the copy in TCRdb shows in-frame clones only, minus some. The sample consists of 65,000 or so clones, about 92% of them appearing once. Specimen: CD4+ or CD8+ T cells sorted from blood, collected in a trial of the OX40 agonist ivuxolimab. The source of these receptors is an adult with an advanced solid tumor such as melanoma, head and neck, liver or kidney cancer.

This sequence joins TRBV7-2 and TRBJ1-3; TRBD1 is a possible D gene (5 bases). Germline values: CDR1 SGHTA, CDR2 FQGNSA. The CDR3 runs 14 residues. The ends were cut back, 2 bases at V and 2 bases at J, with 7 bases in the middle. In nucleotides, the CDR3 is TGTGCCAGCAGCTTAATGGGGGCTGGAAACACCATATATTTT. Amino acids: CASSLMGAGNTIYF.

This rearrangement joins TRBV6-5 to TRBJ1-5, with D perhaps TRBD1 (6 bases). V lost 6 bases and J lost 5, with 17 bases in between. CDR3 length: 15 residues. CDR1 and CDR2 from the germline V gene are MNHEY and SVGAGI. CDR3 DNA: TGTGCCAGCAGCAACAGGGTCGGAGGGTATCAGCCCCAGCATTTT. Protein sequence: CASSNRVGGYQPQHF.

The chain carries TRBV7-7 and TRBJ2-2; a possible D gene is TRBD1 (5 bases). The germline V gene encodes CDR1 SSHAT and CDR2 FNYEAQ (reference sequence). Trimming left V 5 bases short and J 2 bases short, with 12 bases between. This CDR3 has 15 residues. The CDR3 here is CASSPADTNTGELFF. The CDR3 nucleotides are TGTGCCAGCAGCCCCGCGGACACAAACACCGGGGAGCTGTTTTTT. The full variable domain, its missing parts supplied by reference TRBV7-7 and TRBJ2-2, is GAGVSQSPRYKVTKRGQDVTLRCDPISSHATLYWYQQALGQGPEFLTYFNYEAQPDKSGLPSDRFSAERPEGSISTLTIQRTEQRDSAMYRCASSPADTNTGELFFGEGSRLTVL.

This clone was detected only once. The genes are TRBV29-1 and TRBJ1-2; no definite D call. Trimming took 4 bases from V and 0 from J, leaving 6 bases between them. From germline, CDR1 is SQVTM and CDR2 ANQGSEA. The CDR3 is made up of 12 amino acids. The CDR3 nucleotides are TGCAGCGTTGTCCTCGCTAACTATGGCTACACCTTC. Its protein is CSVVLANYGYTF.

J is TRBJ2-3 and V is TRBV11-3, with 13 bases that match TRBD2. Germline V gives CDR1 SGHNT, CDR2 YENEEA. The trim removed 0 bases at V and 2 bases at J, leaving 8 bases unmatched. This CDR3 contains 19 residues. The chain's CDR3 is CASSLDPRTSGSVTDTQYF. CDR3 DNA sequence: TGTGCCAGCAGCTTAGACCCGAGGACTAGCGGGAGTGTCACAGATACGCAGTATTTT.

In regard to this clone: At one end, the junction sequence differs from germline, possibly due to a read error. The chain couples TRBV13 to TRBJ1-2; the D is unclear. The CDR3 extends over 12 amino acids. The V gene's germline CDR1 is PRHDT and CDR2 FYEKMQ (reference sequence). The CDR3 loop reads CAGSWGFSGYTF. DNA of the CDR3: TGTGCCGGCAGCTGGGGTTTTTCGGGCTACACCTTC.

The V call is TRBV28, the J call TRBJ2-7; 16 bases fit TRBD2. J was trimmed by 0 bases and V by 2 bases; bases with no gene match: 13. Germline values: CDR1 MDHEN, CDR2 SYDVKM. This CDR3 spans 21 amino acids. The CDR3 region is CASSLEIRGTSGRVSSYEQYF. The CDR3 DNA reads TGTGCCAGCAGTTTAGAAATCCGTGGGACTAGCGGGAGGGTGAGCTCCTACGAGCAGTACTTC.

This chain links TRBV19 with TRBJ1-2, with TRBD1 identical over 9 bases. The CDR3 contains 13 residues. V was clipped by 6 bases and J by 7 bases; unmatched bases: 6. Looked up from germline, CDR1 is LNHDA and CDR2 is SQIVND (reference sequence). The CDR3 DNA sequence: TGTGCCAGTAGCCGGGACAGGGAGGGTGGCTACACCTTC. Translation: CASSRDREGGYTF.

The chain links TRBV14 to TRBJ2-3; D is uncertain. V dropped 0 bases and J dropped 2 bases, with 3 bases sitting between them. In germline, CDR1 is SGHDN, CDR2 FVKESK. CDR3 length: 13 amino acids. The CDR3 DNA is TGTGCCAGCAGCCAAGACCTCACAGATACGCAGTATTTT. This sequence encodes CASSQDLTDTQYF.

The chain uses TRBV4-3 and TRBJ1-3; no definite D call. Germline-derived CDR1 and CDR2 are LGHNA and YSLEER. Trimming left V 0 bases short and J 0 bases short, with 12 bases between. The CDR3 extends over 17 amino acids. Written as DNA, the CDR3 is TGCGCCAGCAGCCAAGATACCACGGGAGCCTCTGGAAACACCATATATTTT. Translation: CASSQDTTGASGNTIYF.

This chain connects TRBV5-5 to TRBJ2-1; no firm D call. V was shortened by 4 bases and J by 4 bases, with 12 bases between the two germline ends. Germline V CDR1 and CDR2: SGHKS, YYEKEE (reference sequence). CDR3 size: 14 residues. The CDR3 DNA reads TGTGCCAGCAGCGATGACACACTGTACAATGAGCAGTTCTTC. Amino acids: CASSDDTLYNEQFF.

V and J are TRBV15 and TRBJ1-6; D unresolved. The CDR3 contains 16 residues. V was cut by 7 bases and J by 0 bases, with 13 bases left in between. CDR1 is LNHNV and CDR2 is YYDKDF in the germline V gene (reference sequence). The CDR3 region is CATTQDLSSYNSPLHF. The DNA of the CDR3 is TGTGCCACCACCCAGGACCTTAGCTCCTATAATTCACCCCTCCACTTT.

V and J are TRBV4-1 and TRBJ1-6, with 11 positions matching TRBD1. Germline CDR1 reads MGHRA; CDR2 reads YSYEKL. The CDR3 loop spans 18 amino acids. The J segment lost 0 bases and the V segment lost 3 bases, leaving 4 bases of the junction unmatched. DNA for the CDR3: TGCGCCAGCAGCCAGGGGACAGGGGGAATCTCCTATAATTCACCCCTCCACTTT. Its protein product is CASSQGTGGISYNSPLHF.

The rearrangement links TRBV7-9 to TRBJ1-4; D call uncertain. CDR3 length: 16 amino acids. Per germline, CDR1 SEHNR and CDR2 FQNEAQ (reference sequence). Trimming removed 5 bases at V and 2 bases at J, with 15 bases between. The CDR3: CASSPRVQGTNEKLFF. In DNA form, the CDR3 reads TGTGCCAGCAGCCCACGGGTGCAAGGGACTAATGAAAAACTGTTTTTT.

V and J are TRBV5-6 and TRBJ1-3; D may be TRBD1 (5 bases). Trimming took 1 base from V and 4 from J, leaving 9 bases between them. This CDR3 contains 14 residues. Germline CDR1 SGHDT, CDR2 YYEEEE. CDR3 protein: CASSLTPGGNTIYF. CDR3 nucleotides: TGTGCCAGCAGCTTGACGCCAGGGGGAAACACCATATATTTT.

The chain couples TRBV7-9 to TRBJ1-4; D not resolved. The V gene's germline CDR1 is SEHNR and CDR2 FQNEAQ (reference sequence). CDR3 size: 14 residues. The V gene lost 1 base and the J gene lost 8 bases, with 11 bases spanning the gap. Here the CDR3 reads CASSLVGEKEKLFF. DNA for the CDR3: TGTGCCAGCAGCTTAGTCGGAGAGAAAGAAAAACTGTTTTTT.

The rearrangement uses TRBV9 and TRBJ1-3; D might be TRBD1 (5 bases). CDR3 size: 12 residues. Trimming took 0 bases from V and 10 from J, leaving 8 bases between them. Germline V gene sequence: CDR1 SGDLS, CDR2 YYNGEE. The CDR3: CASSVGDRTIYF. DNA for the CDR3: TGTGCCAGCAGCGTAGGGGACCGAACCATATATTTT.